The present T cell receptor beta chain was sequenced within a study of human T cells and chemical hapten exposure. Across the study: TCR yields differed between samples (mainly from small differences in pooled library volume).

This clonotype was detected ten times or more. Methods used by the authors: Samples contained a median of approximately 100,000 TCRs, with a range of roughly 20,000 to 690,600. TCRdb recomputed calls from the RACE reads with MiXCR, one row per CDR3 protein. The V and J calls come from TCRdb's annotation, not from the publication. The top ten clones hold 7% to 10% of a sample with 300,000 to 350,000 distinct CDR3 sequences, approximately 6.3% of them seen once. Described time point: patch test 1, 2 weeks after DPC sensitization. Documented treatment: therapeutic diphenylcyclopropenone sensitization with weekly scalp DPC. Germline CDR1 reads MNHEY; CDR2 reads SMNVEV (reference sequence). The CDR3 has 15 amino acids. Between the trimmed V and J ends, which lost 5 bases and 8 bases, there was a span of 16 bases.

This rearrangement joins TRBV27 to TRBJ1-6; maybe TRBD1 (6 bases). The source material was whole blood, sampled in connection with sensitization to the hapten diphenylcyclopropenone (DPC). The clonotype originates from a woman aged 18 to 35 with alopecia areata. Some clones in this sample may be carry-over from other donors' samples. CDR3 region: CASSRGIIIDSPLHF. The CDR3 DNA follows: TGTGCCAGCAGTAGGGGGATCATTATCGATTCACCCCTCCACTTT.